Given below is one T cell receptor (beta chain) in context. The data belong to a study of blood T cell repertoires in COVID-19. On the study more broadly: Acute-phase and convalescent COVID-19 samples originated in the United States, Italy and Spain. PBMCs, B-cell-depleted T cells, or T cells provided the cDNA or gDNA that made up the material.

The authors' processing: Reference gene primers were amplified, and this amplification served to estimate nucleated cell counts. Repertoires were generated with immunoSEQ multiplex PCR, while TCRdb's copy carries only in-frame clones and drops some. The V and J calls and clone size come from that table; D and trimming were worked out from the DNA. Among about 140,000 clones listed, 79% were seen once. The CDR3 has 12 amino acids. V shed 7 bases and J shed 1 base, with 10 bases lying between them. CDR1 SQVTM and CDR2 ANQGSEA come from the germline V gene. The TCR was taken from a man between 60 and 75 years old with acute or convalescent COVID-19. Material: peripheral blood. V and J are TRBV29-1 and TRBJ1-1, with D possibly being TRBD1 (5 bases). The CDR3 DNA reads TGCAGCGGACAGAAGGCGAACACTGAAGCTTTCTTT. As protein: CSGQKANTEAFF.